The table lists the clone carrying this T cell receptor (beta chain) with many counts. Its antigen is unknown. The record originates from a study of regulatory T cells in long-lasting Graves disease. Construction of the TCR beta libraries employed iRepertoire HTBI primers in conjunction with Arm-PCR of CDR3 regions. Using its own MiXCR run on the multiplex PCR reads, TCRdb lists one record per CDR3 protein. Seen here are some 490,000 distinct CDR3 sequences, 9.5% to 15% observed once, and the top ten hold 8.9%. Sample time point: newly diagnosed GD, antithyroid drugs for less than 3 months. With RNA extracted from PBMCs as input, the TCR library was made. This CDR3 comprises 13 residues. V gave up 7 bases and J gave up 8 bases; unmatched junction bases: 8. Findings of the study overall: Segments TRBV28, TRBJ1-2 and TRBJ2-5 showed preferential usage in persistent disease.

This sample also belongs to another study, concerning T cells in Graves' hyperthyroidism and ophthalmopathy.

Source: peripheral blood mononuclear cells (PBMCs), taken at new diagnosis, from a patient treated with antithyroid drugs. The genes are TRBV12-3 or TRBV12-4 and TRBJ2-1, with TRBD2 matching 7 bases. The clonotype comes from a woman in her twenties or thirties with Graves disease. Here the CDR3 DNA reads TGTGCCAGCACCCCGGGAGGCTCCCATGAGCAGTTCTTC. It translates to CASTPGGSHEQFF.